A selection of T cell receptor beta chains follows, all from one sample in a study of blood T cell repertoires in COVID-19. Clones were sequenced by immunoSEQ multiplex PCR, and TCRdb holds only the in-frame ones, with some missing. The sample lists 95,000 to 100,000 clones, less than 85% occurring once. The material sequenced was peripheral blood. These receptors came from an elderly woman with active or convalescent COVID-19. Both conserved end residues are part of each CDR3. D genes are given only for firm matches. Expanded clones are given a class, and other clones once, few, many or no size at all.

size: -; D: TRBD1; V: TRBV6-5; J: TRBJ1-4; CDR3: CASRGTGGGREKLFF; DNA: TGTGCCAGCAGGGGAACAGGGGGCGGTCGAGAAAAACTGTTTTTT
size: -; D: TRBD2; V: TRBV5-1; J: TRBJ2-1; CDR3: CASSLPLSGGYNEQFF; DNA: TGCGCCAGCAGCTTGCCCCTTAGCGGGGGATACAATGAGCAGTTCTTC
size: few; D: TRBD1; V: TRBV5-1; J: TRBJ2-1; CDR3: CASSLYQGQGDNEQFF; DNA: TGTGCCAGCAGCTTGTACCAGGGACAGGGGGATAATGAGCAGTTCTTC
size: -; D: -; V: TRBV11-2; J: TRBJ2-5; CDR3: CASSRFEETQYF; DNA: TGTGCCAGCAGCCGTTTTGAAGAGACCCAGTACTTC
size: -; D: TRBD1; V: TRBV5-1; J: TRBJ2-3; CDR3: CASSKGQGPDTQYF; DNA: TGCGCCAGCAGCAAAGGACAGGGGCCAGATACGCAGTATTTT
size: -; D: TRBD1; V: TRBV4-1; J: TRBJ1-5; CDR3: CASSPTGGTNQPQHF; DNA: TGCGCCAGCAGCCCGACAGGGGGGACTAATCAGCCCCAGCATTTT
size: -; D: TRBD2; V: TRBV2; J: TRBJ2-5; CDR3: CASSEGRSSGAQETQYF; DNA: TGTGCCAGCAGTGAAGGGCGGTCTAGCGGGGCCCAAGAGACCCAGTACTTC
size: -; D: TRBD1; V: TRBV29-1; J: TRBJ2-5; CDR3: CSVRRTGQETQYF; DNA: TGCAGCGTCAGACGGACAGGACAAGAGACCCAGTACTTC
size: -; D: -; V: TRBV19; J: TRBJ2-5; CDR3: CASRRGSGETQYF; DNA: TGTGCCAGCCGTAGGGGGTCGGGGGAGACCCAGTACTTC
size: -; D: TRBD1; V: TRBV4-1; J: TRBJ2-6; CDR3: CASSQDRTGGAGANVLTF; DNA: TGCGCCAGCAGCCAAGACCGGACAGGGGGCGCTGGGGCCAACGTCCTGACTTTC
size: -; D: TRBD1; V: TRBV10-1; J: TRBJ2-4; CDR3: CASRGDRVQYF; DNA: TGCGCCAGCAGAGGGGACAGGGTACAGTACTTC
size: -; D: TRBD2; V: TRBV7-6; J: TRBJ2-1; CDR3: CASSLDASGSSYNEQFF; DNA: TGTGCCAGCAGCTTAGATGCTAGCGGGAGCTCCTACAATGAGCAGTTCTTC
size: -; D: TRBD1; V: TRBV2; J: TRBJ2-7; CDR3: CASSSIGTGGPEQYF; DNA: TGTGCCAGCAGTAGTATCGGGACAGGGGGGCCCGAGCAGTACTTC
size: -; D: -; V: TRBV4-3; J: TRBJ2-2; CDR3: CASSQGLLTTGELFF; DNA: TGCGCCAGCAGCCAAGGACTGCTGACTACCGGGGAGCTGTTTTTT
size: few; D: -; V: TRBV6-5; J: TRBJ2-2; CDR3: CASRSRGARGGELFF; DNA: TGTGCCAGCAGGTCCAGGGGGGCCCGGGGAGGGGAGCTGTTTTTT
size: -; D: TRBD1; V: TRBV18; J: TRBJ2-7; CDR3: CASSPPVRGREQYF; DNA: TGTGCCAGCTCACCACCTGTCAGGGGGCGCGAGCAGTACTTC
size: -; D: -; V: TRBV19; J: TRBJ2-3; CDR3: CASSLSPGQRTQYF; DNA: TGTGCCAGTAGTCTCTCCCCCGGACAGAGGACGCAGTATTTT
size: -; D: -; V: TRBV18; J: TRBJ2-7; CDR3: CASSPGQGHKEEQYF; DNA: TGTGCCAGCTCACCAGGGCAGGGACATAAGGAGGAGCAGTACTTC
size: -; D: TRBD1; V: TRBV6-5; J: TRBJ1-1; CDR3: CASRRDRVTEAFF; DNA: TGTGCCAGCAGGCGGGACAGGGTCACTGAAGCTTTCTTT
size: -; D: TRBD1; V: TRBV6-6; J: TRBJ2-7; CDR3: CASGKGQFYEQYF; DNA: TGTGCCAGCGGAAAGGGACAGTTTTACGAGCAGTACTTC
size: -; D: TRBD2; V: TRBV5-1; J: TRBJ2-7; CDR3: CASSSGLAEQYF; DNA: TGTGCCAGCAGCTCCGGACTAGCAGAGCAGTACTTC
size: -; D: TRBD1; V: TRBV29-1; J: TRBJ2-3; CDR3: CSAGRRDRDLGDTQYF; DNA: TGCAGCGCCGGACGCCGGGACAGGGATCTTGGAGATACGCAGTATTTT
size: -; D: TRBD2; V: TRBV29-1; J: TRBJ2-3; CDR3: CSVEHPSGRPSDTQYF; DNA: TGCAGCGTTGAGCATCCTAGCGGGAGGCCCTCAGATACGCAGTATTTT
size: -; D: -; V: TRBV6-5; J: TRBJ2-7; CDR3: CASSSGGLYEQYF; DNA: TGTGCCAGCAGTTCAGGGGGGCTCTACGAGCAGTACTTC
size: -; D: TRBD1; V: TRBV7-2; J: TRBJ1-6; CDR3: CASSPHQGQGGGPLHF; DNA: TGTGCCAGCAGCCCTCACCAAGGACAGGGCGGTGGACCCCTCCACTTT
size: once; D: -; V: TRBV12-3/TRBV12-4; J: TRBJ2-7; CDR3: CASSFDRGNEQYF; DNA: TGTGCCAGCAGTTTCGATCGGGGTAACGAGCAGTACTTC
size: -; D: TRBD2; V: TRBV4-2; J: TRBJ2-1; CDR3: CASSQGLAGVEQFF; DNA: TGTGCCAGCAGCCAAGGACTAGCGGGAGTGGAGCAGTTCTTC
size: once; D: -; V: TRBV28; J: TRBJ2-1; CDR3: CASSLFRGASYNEQFF; DNA: TGTGCCAGCAGTTTATTTCGGGGGGCTAGCTACAATGAGCAGTTCTTC
size: -; D: TRBD2; V: TRBV7-3; J: TRBJ2-7; CDR3: CASSVAGGPSYEQYF; DNA: TGTGCCAGCAGCGTAGCGGGAGGGCCTAGTTACGAGCAGTACTTC